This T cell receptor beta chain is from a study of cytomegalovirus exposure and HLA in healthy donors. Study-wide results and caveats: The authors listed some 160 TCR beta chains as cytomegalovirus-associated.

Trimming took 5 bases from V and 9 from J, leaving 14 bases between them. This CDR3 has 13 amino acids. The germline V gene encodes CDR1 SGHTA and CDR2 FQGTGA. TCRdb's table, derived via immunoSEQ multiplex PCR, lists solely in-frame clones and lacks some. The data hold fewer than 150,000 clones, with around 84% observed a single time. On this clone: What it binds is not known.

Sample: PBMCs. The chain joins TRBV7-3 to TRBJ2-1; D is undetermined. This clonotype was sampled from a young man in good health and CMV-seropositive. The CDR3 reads CASSPTPFSEQFF. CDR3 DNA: TGTGCCAGCAGCCCTACCCCCTTTAGTGAGCAGTTCTTC.